The rows below give T cell receptor beta chains drawn from one sample of a study of blood T cell repertoires in COVID-19. Produced via immunoSEQ multiplex PCR; TCRdb's table is partial and in-frame only. In the table there are around 80,000 clones, around 83% of which are singletons. The source material was peripheral blood. The receptors here all came from a human donor in a cohort sampled during active COVID-19. CDR3s include the opening cysteine and the closing phenylalanine or tryptophan.

j_call | v_call | cdr3_aa
TRBJ2-7 | TRBV10-3 | CAIRGGDGSYEQYF
TRBJ2-1 | TRBV20-1 | CSASTLHEQFF
TRBJ1-2 | TRBV19 | CASSQGANIYGYTF
TRBJ1-2 | TRBV6-6 | CASSFLQGRDGYTF
TRBJ2-1 | TRBV27 | CARGTSDRQFF
TRBJ1-4 | TRBV27 | CASSPQGDRNEKLFF
TRBJ1-5 | TRBV24-1 | CARDILSNQPQHF
TRBJ1-2 | TRBV19 | CASCLLGADYGYTF
TRBJ2-5 | TRBV7-2 | CASSSLAGPQETQYF
TRBJ2-1 | TRBV27 | CASSARQGAYNEQFF
TRBJ2-1 | TRBV18 | CASSPDRAGRNEQFF
TRBJ2-3 | TRBV6-5 | CASGSRDREDTQYF
TRBJ2-1 | TRBV7-3 | CASSPSPPGQGNEQFF
TRBJ2-1 | TRBV24-1 | CATSDLGESSYNEQFF
TRBJ2-1 | TRBV7-3 | CASSLSSSSNEQFF
TRBJ1-2 | TRBV19 | CASSIAGQGDHGYTF
TRBJ1-5 | TRBV7-9 | CASSTGSGNQPQHF
TRBJ1-2 | TRBV24-1 | CATSDTSRRGRYTF
TRBJ1-6 | TRBV5-1 | CASSLELGGNSPLHF
TRBJ2-4 | TRBV29-1 | CSVEGQQNIQYF
TRBJ2-3 | TRBV18 | CASSPPGKTDTQYF
TRBJ1-5 | TRBV11-2 | CASSLSDSNQPQHF
TRBJ1-1 | TRBV9 | CASSPHRGRDTEAFF
TRBJ1-1 | TRBV14 | CASSQSGTGGRTEAFF
TRBJ2-3 | TRBV6-5 | CASSYLAGGGTDTQYF
TRBJ1-3 | TRBV19 | CASAEQGAIGNTIYF
TRBJ1-4 | TRBV28 | CASRVGRPNEKLFF
TRBJ2-5 | TRBV3-1/TRBV3-2 | CAASGGRRPGETQYF
TRBJ1-1 | TRBV7-2 | CASLYGGAREAFF
TRBJ2-2 | TRBV19 | CASSIVRSTGELFF
TRBJ1-3 | TRBV29-1 | CSALGGSNSGNTIYF
TRBJ2-3 | TRBV7-2 | CASSLSSRAGKTVDTQYF
TRBJ2-5 | TRBV11-1 | CASSPRRKDREETQYF
TRBJ2-3 | TRBV21-1 | CASSKERTSGSCTDTQYF
TRBJ2-1 | TRBV3-1/TRBV3-2 | CASSPDRGTGHEQFF
TRBJ1-1 | TRBV6-6 | CASSSQGVNTEAFF
TRBJ2-7 | TRBV12-3/TRBV12-4 | CASSLQGYEQYF
TRBJ1-2 | TRBV28 | CASSFPLGTGAYGYTF
TRBJ1-1 | TRBV3-1/TRBV3-2 | CASSQDMTGKAFF
TRBJ2-1 | TRBV6-1 | CASSERAYTYNEQFF
TRBJ2-3 | TRBV5-1 | CASSFGSLGTDTQYF
TRBJ1-6 | TRBV9 | CASSVGTGYRSPLHF
TRBJ1-2 | TRBV29-1 | CSVRGAYGYTF
TRBJ2-7 | TRBV6-1 | CASSELGTQTYEQYF
TRBJ2-2 | TRBV7-3 | CASSLGQGTGELFF
TRBJ2-2 | TRBV28 | CASSLVDRGAGELFF
TRBJ1-1 | TRBV5-4 | CASSPRRENTEAFF
TRBJ1-2 | TRBV2 | CASPQGWGNGYTF
TRBJ1-1 | TRBV7-8 | CASSLGTGNAEAFF
TRBJ1-1 | TRBV5-6 | CASSLIQGARAEAFF
TRBJ2-7 | TRBV7-8 | CASSSPTSGRREQYF
TRBJ2-3 | TRBV18 | CASSPTPASGAFTDTQYF
TRBJ2-1 | TRBV5-1 | CASSLGGTGEREQFF
TRBJ1-2 | TRBV5-4 | CASSLGGGYGYTF
TRBJ2-1 | TRBV18 | CASSLYRASYNEQFF
TRBJ1-5 | TRBV9 | CASSVDSRTQPQHF
TRBJ1-3 | TRBV7-6 | CASSRDSAGGGTIYF
TRBJ2-5 | TRBV19 | CASRPLAGGETQYF
TRBJ1-1 | TRBV30 | CAWRLQGVAFF
TRBJ2-3 | TRBV7-2 | CASSFRQGKPDTQYF